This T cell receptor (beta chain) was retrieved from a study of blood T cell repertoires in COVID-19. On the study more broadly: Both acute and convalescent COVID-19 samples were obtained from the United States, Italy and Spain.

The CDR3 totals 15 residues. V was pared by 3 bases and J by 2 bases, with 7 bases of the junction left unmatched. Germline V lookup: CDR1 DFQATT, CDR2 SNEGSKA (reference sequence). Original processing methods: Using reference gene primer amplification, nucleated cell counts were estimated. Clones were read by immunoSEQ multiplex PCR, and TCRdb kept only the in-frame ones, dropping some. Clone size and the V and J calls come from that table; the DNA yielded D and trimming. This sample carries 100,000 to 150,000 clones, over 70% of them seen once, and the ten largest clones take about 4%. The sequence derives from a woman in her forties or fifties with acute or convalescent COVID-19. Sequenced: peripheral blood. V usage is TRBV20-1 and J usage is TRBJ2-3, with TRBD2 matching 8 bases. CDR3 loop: CSASNLAGFTDTQYF. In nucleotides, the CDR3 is TGCAGTGCTAGTAATCTAGCGGGCTTCACAGATACGCAGTATTTT.